These 25 T cell receptor beta chains came from one sample sequenced in a study of post-analysis software for immune sequencing data. Unique molecular identifiers featured in each of the TCR beta cDNA libraries. One entry per CDR3 protein results from TCRdb running MiXCR on the PCR reads. The profile shows about 820,000 distinct CDR3 sequences, roughly 58% of them singletons. No antigen has been assigned to these receptors. Study-wide points: In patients, about 5 TRBV segments were more frequent than in controls, with TRBV5-6, TRBV5-1 and TRBV20-1 among them.

The sequencing sample was made of blood. These receptors were obtained from a girl aged 5 to 17 with multiple sclerosis.

V usage is TRBV7-2 and J usage is TRBJ2-5; the D gene is possibly TRBD1 (5 bases). This CDR3 spans 13 amino acids. The V gene's germline CDR1 is SGHTA and CDR2 FQGNSA. V lost 1 base and J lost 10, with 13 bases in between. CDR3 coding DNA: TGTGCCAGCAGCTTAGGGGGCAGGGTGGGCCAGTACTTC. Protein: CASSLGGRVGQYF.

This clonotype was seen a handful of times. Written as DNA, the CDR3 is TGTGCCAGCAGCATGACAGGGGGCGCCGACTATGGCTACACCTTC. This sequence encodes CASSMTGGADYGYTF. The chain couples TRBV7-9 to TRBJ1-2, with TRBD1 identical over 10 bases. Unmatched junction bases numbered 6, after V lost 5 bases and J lost 3 bases. CDR3 size: 15 residues. Germline CDR1 SEHNR, CDR2 FQNEAQ (reference sequence).

V and J are TRBV20-1 and TRBJ2-3, with 12 positions matching TRBD2. The CDR3 loop spans 18 amino acids. In germline, CDR1 is DFQATT, CDR2 SNEGSKA (reference sequence). J gave up 0 bases and V 5 bases, and 12 bases lay outside the gene matches. The CDR3 DNA reads as TGCAGTGCTCCTGGACTAGCGGGAAAGGGGGGTAGCACAGATACGCAGTATTTT. Residues: CSAPGLAGKGGSTDTQYF.

The chain links TRBV7-2 to TRBJ2-5, with 13 bases lining up with TRBD2. This CDR3 has 15 residues. Per the germline V gene, CDR1 is SGHTA and CDR2 is FQGNSA. After removal of 6 bases from V and 5 bases from J, the junction contained 6 bases not matched to a gene. The CDR3 DNA follows: TGTGCCAGCAGTACTAGCGGGGGGGCCTCGGAGACCCAGTACTTC. This sequence encodes CASSTSGGASETQYF.

This clonotype turned up a few times. This rearrangement joins TRBV20-1 to TRBJ2-7, with unresolved D. The germline CDR1 and CDR2 sequences are DFQATT and SNEGSKA (reference sequence). V dropped 0 bases and J dropped 2 bases, with 8 bases sitting between them. The CDR3 runs to 13 residues. CDR3 coding DNA: TGCAGTGCTAGAGATGATAGTACCTACGAGCAGTACTTC. Residues: CSARDDSTYEQYF.

This rearrangement joins TRBV6-6 to TRBJ2-4; 7 positions match TRBD1. Looked up from germline, CDR1 is MNHNY and CDR2 is SVGAGI (reference sequence). V trimming: 6 bases; J trimming: 15 bases; junction bases outside the gene matches: 14. The CDR3 is made up of 13 amino acids. CDR3 residues: CASSPLGQAPVYF. In DNA form, the CDR3 reads TGTGCCAGCAGCCCACTAGGACAGGCCCCTGTGTACTTC.

The CDR3 coding sequence is TGTGCCAGCAGCTGGGGAGGGGCAGATGGTGAGCAGTTCTTC. It yields the protein CASSWGGADGEQFF. J is TRBJ2-1 and V is TRBV11-3; TRBD2 matches at 7 bases. From germline, CDR1 is SGHNT and CDR2 YENEEA. The junction had 9 bases not matched to a gene; V was cut back by 4 bases and J by 9 bases. The CDR3 is 14 residues long.

This clonotype was observed a single time. The rearrangement uses TRBV5-6 and TRBJ2-1; 11 nucleotides align to TRBD2. J was trimmed by 4 bases and V by 4 bases; bases with no gene match: 13. Germline CDR1 and CDR2: SGHDT and YYEEEE. This CDR3 spans 18 amino acids. In DNA form, the CDR3 reads TGTGCCAGCAGCCGCCCCACACAACCTAGCGGGGGGTACAATGAGCAGTTCTTC. Amino acid sequence: CASSRPTQPSGGYNEQFF.

The V gene is TRBV11-2, the J gene TRBJ2-5; TRBD2 matches at 15 bases. Germline CDR1 is SGHAT and CDR2 is FQNNGV. J lost 1 base, V lost 3 bases, and 3 bases had no gene match. The CDR3 covers 17 residues. CDR3 region: CASSLGTSGRSQETQYF. As DNA, the CDR3 is TGTGCCAGCAGCTTGGGGACTAGCGGGAGGTCCCAAGAGACCCAGTACTTC.

The V call is TRBV6-5, the J call TRBJ2-1, with TRBD2 matching 8 bases. V shed 5 bases and J 6 bases; nucleotides not matched to a gene: 3. CDR1 is MNHEY and CDR2 is SVGAGI in the germline V gene. The CDR3 is 13 residues long. The CDR3 DNA reads TGTGCCAGCAGTCAGCGGGAGTCCAATGAGCAGTTCTTC. Translated, it gives CASSQRESNEQFF.

The chain couples TRBV20-1 to TRBJ2-5; 12 nucleotides agree with TRBD1. V trimming: 7 bases; J trimming: 4 bases; junction bases outside the gene matches: 10. The germline V gene encodes CDR1 DFQATT and CDR2 SNEGSKA (reference sequence). The CDR3 covers 15 residues. CDR3 amino acids: CSVGTGTGGPETQYF. As DNA, the CDR3 is TGCAGTGTCGGAACCGGGACAGGGGGCCCAGAGACCCAGTACTTC.

In DNA form, the CDR3 reads TGTGCCAGCAGACTAGCGGGGGGGGTCTACAATGAGCAGTTCTTC. Protein: CASRLAGGVYNEQFF. The gene calls are TRBV7-2 and TRBJ2-1; 13 nucleotides line up with TRBD2. The CDR3 has 15 residues. J was trimmed by 3 bases and V by 6 bases; bases with no gene match: 2. Germline CDR1 is SGHTA and CDR2 is FQGNSA.

The chain couples TRBV20-1 to TRBJ2-2; tentatively, D is TRBD2 (5 bases). From germline, CDR1 is DFQATT and CDR2 SNEGSKA (reference sequence). CDR3 length: 15 amino acids. Trimming left V 5 bases short and J 0 bases short, with 13 bases between. For the CDR3, the DNA is TGCAGTGCTCGTGGGCTAGCAGCGAACACCGGGGAGCTGTTTTTT. Encoded protein: CSARGLAANTGELFF.

This clonotype was seen a handful of times. The gene calls are TRBV12-3 or TRBV12-4 and TRBJ1-5, with TRBD1 matching over 9 bases. The CDR3 covers 15 residues. Germline trimming cut 5 bases from V and 7 bases from J; bases unmatched to any gene: 9. CDR3 loop: CASSQQGASGQPQHF. The CDR3 DNA is TGTGCCAGCAGTCAACAGGGGGCGTCAGGACAGCCCCAGCATTTT.

This clonotype has only a few counts. CDR3 sequence reads: CASSNTEAFF. The CDR3 nucleotides read TGTGCCAGTTCGAACACTGAAGCTTTCTTT. The rearrangement uses TRBV27 and TRBJ1-1; no clear D gene. The germline V and J ends were trimmed by 9 bases and 1 base, with 3 bases remaining between them. The CDR3 is made up of 10 amino acids. Germline V gives CDR1 MNHEY, CDR2 SMNVEV (reference sequence).

V usage is TRBV30 and J usage is TRBJ1-2; D is perhaps TRBD1 (5 bases). This CDR3 comprises 15 residues. Germline assignment: CDR1 GTSNPN and CDR2 SVGIG (reference sequence). Between the trimmed V and J ends, which lost 1 base and 0 bases, there was a span of 12 bases. CDR3 in DNA: TGTGCCTGGAGTGAGGGGCAGACCGCTAACTATGGCTACACCTTC. Protein sequence: CAWSEGQTANYGYTF.

This clonotype was detected a few times. V usage is TRBV7-6 and J usage is TRBJ2-5, with D possibly being TRBD1 or TRBD2 (5 bases each). This CDR3 has 15 amino acids. Trimming cost V 0 bases and J 1 base, with 9 bases left between them. CDR1 and CDR2 from the germline V gene are SGHVS and FNYEAQ. The CDR3 DNA reads TGTGCCAGCAGCTTAGCCGGGACGGTCCAAGAGACCCAGTACTTC. Residues: CASSLAGTVQETQYF.

The table lists this clonotype with a few counts. V usage is TRBV25-1 and J usage is TRBJ2-2; 9 nucleotides align to TRBD1. J was trimmed by 6 bases and V by 3 bases; bases with no gene match: 5. The CDR3 is 15 residues long. CDR1 is MGHDK, CDR2 SYGVNS, per germline. The CDR3 sequence is CASSDRDREAGELFF. The CDR3 coding sequence is TGTGCCAGCAGTGACCGGGACAGGGAGGCCGGGGAGCTGTTTTTT. Supplemented by reference TRBV25-1 and TRBJ2-2, the full variable domain reads EADIYQTPRYLVIGTGKKITLECSQTMGHDKMYWYQQDPGMELHLIHYSYGVNSTEKGDLSSESTVSRIRTEHFPLTLESARPSHTSQYLCASSDRDREAGELFFGEGSRLTVL.

This clonotype was recorded a few times. The rearrangement uses TRBV29-1 and TRBJ1-5; TRBD1 is a possible D gene (6 bases). Trimming stripped 4 bases from V and 0 bases from J, with 10 bases between. The germline CDR1 and CDR2 sequences are SQVTM and ANQGSEA. The CDR3 extends over 14 amino acids. As DNA, the CDR3 is TGCAGCGTTGGGACAGAACCTAGCAATCAGCCCCAGCATTTT. This gives the protein CSVGTEPSNQPQHF.

The V gene is TRBV3-1, the J gene TRBJ2-7; no firm D call. Germline CDR1 is LGHDT and CDR2 is YNNKEL (reference sequence). Between the trimmed V and J ends, which lost 0 bases and 4 bases, there was a span of 13 bases. The length of the CDR3 is 15 residues. CDR3 nucleotide sequence: TGTGCCAGCAGCCAAGATCGGTGGGGTACATACGAGCAGTACTTC. This sequence encodes CASSQDRWGTYEQYF.

This rearrangement joins TRBV5-1 to TRBJ2-1; D may be TRBD1 (5 bases). Germline V CDR1 and CDR2: SGHRS, YFSETQ. The CDR3 runs to 16 residues. The V gene lost 0 bases and the J gene lost 9 bases, with 19 bases spanning the gap. The CDR3 DNA reads TGCGCCAGCAGCTTGGAGGGGATTAACTCCCAAACTGAGCAGTTCTTC. Its protein product is CASSLEGINSQTEQFF.

The chain joins TRBV27 to TRBJ2-7, with D uncertain. Germline V CDR1 and CDR2: MNHEY, SMNVEV (reference sequence). This CDR3 contains 13 residues. V lost 10 bases and J lost 3, with 16 bases in between. The CDR3 loop is CATWSKRGYEQYF. In nucleotides, the CDR3 is TGTGCCACCTGGTCGAAGCGAGGCTACGAGCAGTACTTC.

Written as DNA, the CDR3 is TGCGCCAGCATCGACACCAGCGGAGGCGCCTACAATGAGCAGTTCTTC. Protein: CASIDTSGGAYNEQFF. The J gene is TRBJ2-1, the V gene TRBV5-1; possibly TRBD2 for D (5 bases). The V end was cut by 6 bases, the J end by 2 bases, with 18 bases between. The V gene's germline CDR1 is SGHRS and CDR2 YFSETQ. The CDR3 is 16 residues long.

The chain recombines TRBV4-1 with TRBJ2-7; D is unclear. The CDR3 runs 17 residues. The germline V gene has CDR1 MGHRA and CDR2 YSYEKL. V shed 1 base and J shed 4 bases, with 20 bases lying between them. CDR3 amino acids: CASSQVWATNTFYEQYF. The CDR3 region has the DNA TGCGCCAGCAGCCAAGTCTGGGCAACCAACACATTTTACGAGCAGTACTTC.

This clonotype was seen a few times. The rearrangement joins TRBV6-1 to TRBJ2-5; perhaps TRBD2 as D (7 bases). This CDR3 is 17 amino acids long. The ends were cut back, 0 bases at V and 4 bases at J, with 18 bases in the middle. Germline CDR1 reads MNHNS; CDR2 reads SASEGT. The CDR3: CASSEALGASGGETQYF. The CDR3 DNA follows: TGTGCCAGCAGTGAAGCTTTGGGGGCCTCGGGAGGAGAGACCCAGTACTTC.